This passage covers 21 T cell receptor beta chains from one sample sequenced in a study of T cell responses to AZD1222 COVID-19 vaccine. TCRdb's copy holds only in-frame clones and misses some; the assay was immunoSEQ multiplex PCR. Among some 150,000 clones listed, 92% were seen once. The sample was peripheral blood, taken on day 0 of AZD1222 vaccination. The receptors were sampled from an adult in good health.

The CDR3 protein is CASSQEPARGFNNEQFF. In nucleotides, the CDR3 is TGTGCCAGCAGCCAAGAGCCGGCCAGGGGGTTCAACAATGAGCAGTTCTTC. The gene calls are TRBV3-1 (or the pseudogene TRBV3-2) and TRBJ2-1; 7 bases line up with TRBD1. The CDR3 length is 17 residues. With 0 bases clipped from V and 5 bases from J, the junction kept 10 bases outside the gene matches. The germline V gene has CDR1 LGHDT and CDR2 YNNKEL (reference sequence).

The rearrangement joins TRBV25-1 to TRBJ2-7; D may be TRBD2 (6 bases). The CDR3 is 15 amino acids. CDR1 and CDR2 (germline): MGHDK, SYGVNS. The V end was cut by 2 bases, the J end by 6 bases, with 17 bases between. The DNA for the CDR3 is TGTGCCAGCAGTGAAGGGGACGGGGGAAAGGGCGAGCAGTACTTC. Its protein is CASSEGDGGKGEQYF.

The V gene is TRBV5-1, the J gene TRBJ2-7; unclear D gene. The CDR3 covers 14 residues. Trimming removed 1 base from V and 0 bases from J, with 8 bases in between. The germline gives CDR1 SGHRS, CDR2 YFSETQ. This chain's CDR3 is CASSLKNPSYEQYF. The CDR3 DNA follows: TGCGCCAGCAGCTTGAAGAATCCCTCCTACGAGCAGTACTTC.

The rearrangement links TRBV7-2 to TRBJ2-5; D gene unclear. V was trimmed by 5 bases and J by 6 bases, leaving 13 bases between them. The V gene's germline CDR1 is SGHTA and CDR2 FQGNSA. The length of the CDR3 is 13 residues. CDR3 DNA: TGTGCCAGCAGCGGAACGGGTGCGCAGACCCAGTACTTC. It specifies CASSGTGAQTQYF.

The V call is TRBV12-5, the J call TRBJ1-1; D is unclear. CDR3 length: 13 amino acids. Trimming removed 0 bases from V and 2 bases from J, with 4 bases in between. The germline V gene encodes CDR1 LGHNT and CDR2 FRNRAP. CDR3 region: CASGLVPNTEAFF. In DNA, the CDR3 is TGTGCTAGTGGTTTGGTGCCTAACACTGAAGCTTTCTTT.

V and J are TRBV19 and TRBJ1-2, with TRBD1 matching 7 bases. Germline-derived CDR1 and CDR2 are LNHDA and SQIVND (reference sequence). Unmatched junction bases numbered 13, after V lost 4 bases and J lost 8 bases. The CDR3 totals 15 residues. CDR3 sequence: CASSTRQGNPSGYTF. DNA for the CDR3: TGTGCCAGTAGTACTCGACAGGGAAACCCATCGGGCTACACCTTC.

J is TRBJ1-2 and V is TRBV5-6, with D unclear. Germline CDR1 reads SGHDT; CDR2 reads YYEEEE. This CDR3 is 12 amino acids long. Trimming took 1 base from V and 4 from J, leaving 5 bases between them. The CDR3 region is CASSLLSYGYTF. The CDR3 nucleotides read TGTGCCAGCAGCTTGTTGAGCTATGGCTACACCTTC.

The V and J genes are TRBV5-1 and TRBJ1-2; 7 nucleotides match TRBD1. V was pared by 0 bases and J by 8 bases, with 7 bases of the junction left unmatched. This CDR3 is built from 14 residues. Germline assignment: CDR1 SGHRS and CDR2 YFSETQ. In DNA, the CDR3 is TGCGCCAGCAGCTTGGACCAGGGGGGCAGGGGCTACACCTTC. This sequence encodes CASSLDQGGRGYTF.

The V call is TRBV27, the J call TRBJ2-7, with 8 bases that match TRBD2. Germline V gives CDR1 MNHEY, CDR2 SMNVEV (reference sequence). Unmatched junction bases numbered 17, after V lost 0 bases and J lost 7 bases. The CDR3 covers 18 residues. In nucleotides, the CDR3 is TGTGCCAGCAGTTTATCACGAGGACTAGCCGGGACATATTTGGAGCAGTACTTC. Translated, it gives CASSLSRGLAGTYLEQYF.

Comments on this clone: The junction does not match germline at one end; this may be a read error. The J gene is TRBJ1-1, the V gene TRBV5-6; weak D call: TRBD1 (5 bases). Germline CDR1 and CDR2: SGHDT and YYEEEE. This CDR3 spans 13 amino acids. CDR3 nucleotides: TGTGCCAGCAGCTTGCCAGGGAACCCTGAAGCTTTCTTT. Translation gives CASSLPGNPEAFF.

The rearrangement uses TRBV11-2 and TRBJ1-2, with 10 bases fitting TRBD1. With V trimmed by 1 base and J by 8 bases, 1 base remained unmatched. The CDR3 sequence is 13 residues long. Germline V gene lookup returns CDR1 SGHAT and CDR2 FQNNGV. CDR3 sequence: CASSLVTGGGYTF. The CDR3 DNA follows: TGTGCCAGCAGCTTAGTGACAGGGGGCGGCTACACCTTC. Combining the CDR3 with reference TRBV11-2 and TRBJ1-2 gives the whole variable domain EAGVAQSPRYKIIEKRQSVAFWCNPISGHATLYWYQQILGQGPKLLIQFQNNGVVDDSQLPKDRFSAERLKGVDSTLKIQPAKLEDSAVYLCASSLVTGGGYTFGSGTRLTVV.

The chain's CDR3 is CASRPSWRGSDEQFF. The DNA of the CDR3 is TGTGCCAGCAGACCTAGTTGGAGAGGGTCGGATGAGCAGTTCTTC. The chain has TRBV6-2 or TRBV6-3 and TRBJ2-1, with D possibly being TRBD2 (5 bases). Germline V lookup: CDR1 MNHEY, CDR2 SVGEGT. This CDR3 spans 15 amino acids. V lost 6 bases and J lost 8, with 20 bases in between.

V usage is TRBV7-2 and J usage is TRBJ2-7, with a possible D match to TRBD2 (5 bases). The CDR3 loop spans 15 amino acids. Germline CDR1 SGHTA, CDR2 FQGNSA. V lost 5 bases, J lost 2 bases, and 16 bases lay in between. CDR3 region: CASSLSRGQAYEQYF. The CDR3 DNA is TGTGCCAGCAGCCTATCAAGAGGGCAAGCCTACGAGCAGTACTTC.

The CDR3 DNA is TGTGCCAGCAGTCCCGGTAGGGGGCTGTATAATTCACCCCTCCACTTT. Encoded protein: CASSPGRGLYNSPLHF. The chain is built from TRBV3-1 (or the pseudogene TRBV3-2) and TRBJ1-6; TRBD1 aligns across 7 bases. This CDR3 is built from 16 residues. V lost 6 bases and J lost 4; bases outside the gene matches: 9. Germline values: CDR1 LGHDT, CDR2 YNNKEL (reference sequence).

J is TRBJ1-2 and V is TRBV6-5, with TRBD1 as a possible D gene (5 bases). Between the trimmed V and J ends, which lost 7 bases and 3 bases, there was a span of 15 bases. This CDR3 has 14 amino acids. Germline V gene lookup returns CDR1 MNHEY and CDR2 SVGAGI. The CDR3 spells CASISGGSHYGYTF. Written as DNA, the CDR3 is TGTGCCAGCATCTCCGGGGGGTCCCACTATGGCTACACCTTC.

V and J are TRBV18 and TRBJ2-4; TRBD1 is a possible D gene (6 bases). Germline V gene lookup returns CDR1 KGHSH and CDR2 LQKENI. The CDR3 has 14 residues. Deletions cut 0 bases from V and 5 bases from J, with 8 bases between. The DNA of the CDR3 is TGTGCCAGCTCACCACCGGGGGCCCAAAACATTCAGTACTTC. This gives the protein CASSPPGAQNIQYF.

This rearrangement joins TRBV6-5 to TRBJ1-5; a weak D match, TRBD1 (6 bases). Trimming cost V 7 bases and J 7 bases, with 11 bases left between them. The CDR3 contains 12 residues. Germline-derived CDR1 and CDR2 are MNHEY and SVGAGI. The CDR3 loop reads CASTPGVQPQHF. The CDR3 nucleotides are TGTGCCAGCACCCCAGGGGTGCAGCCCCAGCATTTT.

V gene TRBV19 combines with J gene TRBJ1-4; 9 nucleotides line up with TRBD1. Germline lookup yields CDR1 LNHDA and CDR2 SQIVND (reference sequence). With 3 bases clipped from V and 7 bases from J, the junction kept 6 bases outside the gene matches. The CDR3 has 15 residues. The CDR3 nucleotides read TGTGCCAGTAGTATCCCAACAGGGGGCGTTGAAAAACTGTTTTTT. Protein product: CASSIPTGGVEKLFF.

The rearrangement joins TRBV6-5 to TRBJ1-6, with D unclear. The germline gives CDR1 MNHEY, CDR2 SVGAGI. The CDR3 length is 13 residues. The V end was cut by 6 bases, the J end by 10 bases, with 13 bases between. Here the CDR3 reads CASRNPLGSPLHF. In nucleotides, the CDR3 is TGTGCCAGCAGGAACCCTCTAGGGTCACCCCTCCACTTT.

The chain joins TRBV7-8 to TRBJ2-7, with D possibly TRBD2 on 5 matching bases. The V end lost 2 bases, the J end lost 2 bases, and 7 bases lay between the germline ends. CDR1 and CDR2 (germline): SGHVS, FQNEAQ. The CDR3 sequence is 13 residues long. This chain's CDR3 is CASSLYGAYEQYF. CDR3 in DNA: TGTGCCAGCAGCTTATACGGGGCCTACGAGCAGTACTTC.

This chain links TRBV6-5 with TRBJ1-4; D gene unclear. V was trimmed by 6 bases and J by 0 bases, leaving 8 bases between them. Germline-derived CDR1 and CDR2 are MNHEY and SVGAGI. This CDR3 spans 14 amino acids. CDR3 sequence (DNA): TGTGCCAGCAGAAGATACCCAACTAATGAAAAACTGTTTTTT. It is translated as CASRRYPTNEKLFF.